The clone carrying this T cell receptor (beta chain) was seen a handful of times. These data belong to a study of blood T cell repertoires in COVID-19. Study background: Nucleic acid was either cDNA or gDNA, and it came from T cells, B-cell-depleted T cells, or PBMCs.

Some clones are missing from TCRdb's copy, which holds only in-frame ones; the method was immunoSEQ multiplex PCR. The sample has hundreds of thousands of clones; approximately 87% are singletons. Germline-derived CDR1 and CDR2 are MGHRA and YSYEKL. Trimming shortened V by 1 base and J by 0 bases, and 13 bases separated the two germline ends. The CDR3 is 17 amino acids. The receptor was derived from a woman in her 50s in a cohort exposed to, infected with or recovered from COVID-19 (not recorded which). The sample was PBMCs or T cells enriched from blood (not recorded which). This chain uses TRBV4-1 with TRBJ2-1; weak D call: TRBD2 (6 bases). As DNA, the CDR3 is TGCGCCAGCAGCCAAGTGGATCTGGGACTCTCCTACAATGAGCAGTTCTTC. Its translation: CASSQVDLGLSYNEQFF.